A selection of T cell receptor beta chains follows, all from one sample in a study of T cell repertoires in cytomegalovirus infection. TCRdb processed the reads anew with MiXCR; each CDR3 protein has one entry. The sample lists about 320,000 distinct CDR3 sequences; around a tenth were seen once. The sample consisted of PBMCs. These receptors all come from a human donor in good health (CMV status not recorded). Some clones in this sample may be carry-over from other donors' samples. The CDR3 runs from the conserved cysteine through the conserved F or W. The D gene is left open where the match is weak. Some rows mark clone size as missing; the rest say once, few, many or name a class of expanded clone.

D	V	J	size	CDR3	DNA
TRBD1	TRBV12-3/TRBV12-4	TRBJ2-4	few	CASSAGQGMNIQYF	TGTGCCAGCAGTGCGGGACAGGGAATGAACATTCAGTACTTC
-	TRBV7-9	TRBJ1-1	many	CASSLKTSSFGNTEAFF	TGTGCCAGCAGCTTAAAAACAAGCTCGTTTGGGAACACTGAAGCTTTCTTT
-	TRBV6-2/TRBV6-3	TRBJ2-7	-	CASRPGHARGSYEQYF	TGTGCCAGCAGACCCGGACACGCCCGGGGCTCCTACGAGCAGTACTTC
-	TRBV28	TRBJ2-1	many	CASIPLTGLGGYNEQFF	TGTGCCAGCATCCCCCTAACAGGGCTAGGAGGCTACAATGAGCAGTTCTTC
-	TRBV12-3/TRBV12-4	TRBJ1-2	-	CASSSGGRPQSGYTF	TGTGCCAGCAGTTCCGGGGGAAGACCCCAGTCTGGCTACACCTTC
-	TRBV20-1	TRBJ1-5	few	CSAGRGNSNQPQHF	TGCAGTGCTGGCCGGGGCAATAGCAATCAGCCCCAGCATTTT
-	TRBV7-2	TRBJ1-3	-	CASSLEGRHTIYF	TGTGCCAGCAGCTTAGAAGGAAGACACACCATATATTTT
-	TRBV11-2	TRBJ2-1	few	CASSLYASNNEQFF	TGTGCCAGCAGCTTATATGCTAGCAACAATGAGCAGTTCTTC
-	TRBV15	TRBJ1-1	-	CATSSVIGTEAFF	TGTGCCACCAGCAGTGTTATAGGCACTGAAGCTTTCTTT
-	TRBV7-9	TRBJ1-3	-	CASSSGTRSHTIYF	TGTGCCAGCAGCTCCGGGACGCGGTCCCACACCATATATTTT